This entry lists 10 T cell receptor beta chains sequenced from one sample in a study of glioma-infiltrating T cells. Amplification of TCR alpha and beta CDR3 regions from RNA used iRepertoire nested multiplex PCR. TCRdb called the multiplex PCR reads again in MiXCR, with one record for every CDR3 protein. The data contain about 380,000 distinct CDR3 sequences, around 38% of them seen just once; the ten biggest clones take up more than 10%. Sequenced input: glioma tissue, nonneoplastic brain tissue, or PBMCs (not recorded which). The source is a human donor with low-grade glioma or glioblastoma, undergoing nonglioma brain surgery, or in good health (not recorded which).

The CDR3 loop reads CAPGEGADSYEQFF. The CDR3 nucleotides are TGTGCCCCGGGGGAGGGGGCCGATTCCTACGAGCAGTTCTTC. The chain couples TRBV27 to TRBJ2-1, with D perhaps matching TRBD1 or TRBD2 (7 bases each). Trimming removed 11 bases at V and 10 bases at J, with 24 bases between. Germline loops: CDR1 MNHEY, CDR2 SMNVEV (reference sequence). The CDR3 contains 14 residues.

This clonotype was counted a few times. This rearrangement joins TRBV6-2 or TRBV6-3 to TRBJ2-5; TRBD2 might be the D (6 bases). CDR1 is MNHEY, CDR2 SVGEGT, per germline. V was cut by 10 bases and J by 5 bases, with 23 bases left in between. This CDR3 is built from 15 residues. For the CDR3, the DNA is TGTGCCACCCTCGGAGCGGGCGAGCGTGGGGAGACCCAGTACTTC. It codes for CATLGAGERGETQYF.

The chain links TRBV20-1 to TRBJ1-5; TRBD1 matches at 9 bases. Germline trimming cut 0 bases from V and 2 bases from J; bases unmatched to any gene: 8. The CDR3 extends over 17 amino acids. Germline V lookup: CDR1 DFQATT, CDR2 SNEGSKA (reference sequence). The CDR3 spells CSARDITGGQGNQPQHF. DNA of the CDR3: TGCAGTGCTAGAGATATAACAGGGGGCCAAGGCAATCAGCCCCAGCATTTT.

The chain combines TRBV27 with TRBJ1-1, with a tentative D call TRBD1 (6 bases). The germline V gene has CDR1 MNHEY and CDR2 SMNVEV (reference sequence). This CDR3 contains 14 residues. V lost 2 bases to trimming and J lost 3 bases, with 10 bases between them. The CDR3 sequence is CASSLNGGHTEAFF. Here the CDR3 DNA reads TGTGCCAGCAGTTTAAACGGGGGGCACACTGAAGCTTTCTTT.

This clonotype was detected many times. CDR3 region: CAIAGGSDYEQYF. DNA of the CDR3: TGTGCCATTGCCGGGGGCAGCGACTACGAGCAGTACTTC. The chain has TRBV6-2 or TRBV6-3 and TRBJ2-7; tentatively, D is TRBD1 or TRBD2 (6 bases each). The CDR3 sequence is 13 residues long. The germline V gene has CDR1 MNHEY and CDR2 SVGEGT. Trimming removed 10 bases at V and 3 bases at J, with 16 bases between.

As regards this clonotype: Being one base from a much bigger clone, this may be a read error. The chain joins TRBV27 to TRBJ2-3; TRBD2 matches at 10 bases. This CDR3 comprises 15 residues. Unmatched junction bases numbered 7, after V lost 6 bases and J lost 4 bases. Germline CDR1 MNHEY, CDR2 SMNVEV (reference sequence). The DNA for the CDR3 is TGTGCCAGCAGCCGCACTAGCGGGAAGGCAGATACGCAGTATTTT. Amino acids: CASSRTSGKADTQYF.

This chain connects TRBV7-6 to TRBJ1-4; a weak D match, TRBD1 (6 bases). The V gene's germline CDR1 is SGHVS and CDR2 FNYEAQ. V was trimmed by 1 base and J by 6 bases, leaving 9 bases between them. The CDR3 is 14 amino acids. CDR3 DNA sequence: TGTGCCAGCAGCTTAGAAGGGGGAGATGAAAAACTGTTTTTT. It specifies CASSLEGGDEKLFF.

This clonotype was seen ten or more times. The chain links TRBV6-1 to TRBJ2-3; D ambiguous. Trimming took 5 bases from V and 0 from J, leaving 6 bases between them. CDR1 is MNHNS, CDR2 SASEGT, per germline. This CDR3 contains 13 residues. CDR3 sequence: CASSQMSTDTQYF. CDR3 DNA: TGTGCCAGCAGTCAGATGAGCACAGATACGCAGTATTTT.

The table lists this clonotype with a count of one. The chain carries TRBV12-3 or TRBV12-4 and TRBJ2-2; the D gene is possibly TRBD1 (5 bases). The CDR3 runs to 14 residues. V gave up 3 bases and J gave up 6 bases, with 11 bases separating them. Here the CDR3 reads CASSFAEGAGELFF. For the CDR3, the DNA is TGTGCCAGCAGTTTCGCTGAAGGGGCCGGGGAGCTGTTTTTT.

A note on this clonotype: The junction departs from germline at one end; a sequencing error may be responsible. CDR3: CASSPGGAGSEQFF. The CDR3 DNA follows: TGTGCTAGCAGCCCAGGAGGAGCGGGGAGTGAGCAGTTCTTC. The rearrangement joins TRBV7-7 to TRBJ2-1, with TRBD2 matching 7 bases. The germline V gene has CDR1 SSHAT and CDR2 FNYEAQ (reference sequence). This CDR3 has 14 residues.